The clone carrying this TCR beta chain has ten or more counts. The sample belongs to a study of blood T cells in healthy people across ages. Donors were healthy Caucasian individuals from Russia aged about 6 to 100. From germline, CDR1 is MNHEY and CDR2 SVGAGI. The CDR3 is 13 residues long. V lost 10 bases and J 7 bases, leaving 17 bases between the germline ends. PCR was performed a second time for roughly 7 to 11 cycles using a sample-barcoded 5' primer and a J-beta primer mix. TCRdb recomputed calls from the 5' RACE reads with MiXCR, one row per CDR3 protein. The sample has 600,000 or so distinct CDR3 sequences; approximately 30% are singletons.

V gene TRBV6-5 combines with J gene TRBJ2-1, with a possible D match to TRBD2 (6 bases). The clonotype was recovered from a woman aged 80 or over in good health. Sequenced: blood. CDR3 residues: CATGETRRNEQFF. The CDR3 DNA reads TGTGCCACCGGGGAGACTAGACGGAATGAGCAGTTCTTC.